The T cell receptor beta chain described here comes from a study of T-cell memory formation after mild COVID-19. CDR3 size: 15 residues. The V end lost 0 bases, the J end lost 4 bases, and 9 bases lay between the germline ends. Germline values: CDR1 SGHVS, CDR2 FQNEAQ. In TCRdb, the 5' RACE reads were re-called with MiXCR into one record per CDR3 protein. The repertoire consists of roughly 310,000 distinct CDR3 sequences, with more than 15% occurring once and the leading ten covering around 23%. V is TRBV7-8 and J is TRBJ2-2; D ambiguous. The sequence came from a man aged 18-30 years who had mild COVID-19 (a few samples of this study predate the infection). Cell type and time point are not known. The sample comprised PBMCs or a T cell subset sorted from them (not recorded which). DNA of the CDR3: TGTGCCAGCAGCTTAGCTAGGGTTATCACCGGGGAGCTGTTTTTT. Amino acids: CASSLARVITGELFF. Full variable domain (remainder filled in from reference TRBV7-8 and TRBJ2-2): GAGVSQSPRYKVAKRGQDVALRCDPISGHVSLFWYQQALGQGPEFLTYFQNEAQLDKSGLPSDRFFAERPEGSVSTLKIQRTQQEDSAVYLCASSLARVITGELFFGEGSRLTVL.